This T cell receptor (beta chain) was recovered during a study of T cell repertoires in cytomegalovirus infection. On the study more broadly: Recently identified HLA-C-restricted CMV epitopes were used, and well-studied HLA-B-restricted CMV epitopes were used as well. The public TCR beta signatures pointed to both CMV infection and matching HLA type. Study-level findings and limits: HLA-C-restricted, CMV-specific TCR beta clonotypes were dominant ex vivo. Frequencies of public TCR beta families were cumulated, and this identified carriers of CMV plus the relevant HLA.

TCRdb reanalysed the reads using MiXCR and keeps one entry per CDR3 protein. The sample comprises some 560,000 distinct CDR3 sequences, about 40% of which are singletons, and about 48% rests with the top ten. As regards this clonotype: What it binds is unknown. This clone may be a read error of a much larger clone one base away.

CDR3 length equals 12 residues. Trimming pared 5 bases from V and 2 bases from J, leaving 5 bases between. The germline gives CDR1 SGHAT, CDR2 FQNNGV. This specimen consisted of cultured PBMCs, obtained from culture after CMV antigen stimulation. This chain links TRBV11-2 with TRBJ2-3; D ambiguous. The TCR was taken from a human donor in good health (CMV status not recorded). Some clones in this sample may be carry-over from other donors' samples. The CDR3 loop is CASSTFTDTQYF. CDR3 in DNA: TGTGCCAGCAGCACTTTCACAGATACGCAGTATTTT.